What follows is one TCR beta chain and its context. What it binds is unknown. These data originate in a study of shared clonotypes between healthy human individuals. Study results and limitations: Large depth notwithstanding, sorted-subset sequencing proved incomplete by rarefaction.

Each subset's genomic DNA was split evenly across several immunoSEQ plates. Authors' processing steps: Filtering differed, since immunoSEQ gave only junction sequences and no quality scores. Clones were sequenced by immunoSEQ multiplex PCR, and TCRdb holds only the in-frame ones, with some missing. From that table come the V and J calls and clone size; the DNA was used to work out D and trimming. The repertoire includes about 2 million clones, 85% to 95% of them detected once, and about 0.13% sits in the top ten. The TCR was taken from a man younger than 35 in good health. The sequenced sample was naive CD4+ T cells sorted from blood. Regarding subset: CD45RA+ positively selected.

CDR3 coding DNA: TGTGCCAGCACCTTCGGGACAGGTTGGGAAAAACTGTTTTTT. Translation: CASTFGTGWEKLFF. This chain uses TRBV6-6 with TRBJ1-4; 8 bases fit TRBD1. V lost 7 bases to trimming and J lost 8 bases; unmatched junction nucleotides: 9. The CDR3 consists of 14 residues. Germline CDR1 and CDR2: MNHNY and SVGAGI (reference sequence).